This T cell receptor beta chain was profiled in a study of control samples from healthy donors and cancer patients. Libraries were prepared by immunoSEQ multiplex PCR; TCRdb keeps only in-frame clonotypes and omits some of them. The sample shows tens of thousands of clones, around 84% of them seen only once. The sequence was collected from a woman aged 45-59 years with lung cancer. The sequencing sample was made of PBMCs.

In DNA, the CDR3 is TGTGCCAGTTCGGGGCCGTACGGGGGAACCTATAATTCACCCCTCCACTTT. Its translation: CASSGPYGGTYNSPLHF. The chain joins TRBV2 to TRBJ1-6; TRBD1 might be the D (5 bases). V lost 9 bases and J lost 2, with 20 bases in between. There are 17 residues in the CDR3. CDR1 and CDR2 from the germline V gene are SNHLY and FYNNEI.